This record looks at one TCR beta chain sequence and its context. The antigen remains undetermined. This entry belongs to a study of shared clonotypes between healthy human individuals. About the research overall: CD8 memory received one plate per donor, CD8 naive two, CD4 memory three and CD4 naive three.

The study's findings and limits: Incomplete sequencing of sorted subsets was indicated by rarefaction despite large depth.

The V gene's germline CDR1 is SGDLS and CDR2 YYNGEE. CDR3 length: 13 amino acids. V lost 6 bases and J lost 6, with 16 bases in between. CD8 cells classed as naive were CD45RO-negative and positively selected for CCR7, excluding terminally differentiated effector memory CD45RA+ cells. Sequenced by immunoSEQ multiplex PCR; TCRdb stores in-frame clones only, minus some. The data show about 1,800,000 clones, about 95% seen once. The sequence derives from a young man in good health. Specimen: naive CD8+ T cells sorted from blood. The gene calls are TRBV9 and TRBJ2-7; tentatively, D is TRBD1 (5 bases). The CDR3 DNA reads as TGTGCCAGCACTGTGGCCAGGGTGTGCGAGCAGTACTTC. Its protein is CASTVARVCEQYF.